What follows describes a single T cell receptor (beta chain). The PBMCs studied were ones that came from 8.5 to 10 ml fresh peripheral blood. This entry comes from a study of T cells in Graves' hyperthyroidism and ophthalmopathy. Trimming removed 1 base at V and 0 bases at J, with 14 bases between. The CDR3 covers 17 residues. Germline assignment: CDR1 LGHNA and CDR2 YNFKEQ. RNA transcripts served as the template for amplifying TCR beta CDR3 regions. TCR CDR3 regions were first amplified by RT-PCR with HTBI primers. TCRdb fed the multiplex PCR reads into MiXCR, producing one record per CDR3 protein. This sample has 500,000 to 650,000 distinct CDR3 sequences; roughly 15% occur once, and the top ten carry under 15%.

J is TRBJ2-3 and V is TRBV4-2; TRBD1 is a possible D gene (5 bases). The receptor comes from a woman aged 45-65 years with Graves' ophthalmopathy. The sample comprised blood. This CDR3 is CASSQGLGRSSTDTQYF. Here the CDR3 DNA reads TGTGCCAGCAGCCAAGGATTGGGGCGGTCAAGCACAGATACGCAGTATTTT.